The 5 T cell receptor beta chains reported below all come from one sample, sequenced in a study of T cell responses to AZD1222 COVID-19 vaccine. The table came from immunoSEQ multiplex PCR; TCRdb's copy has only in-frame clones and leaves some out. The repertoire has 150,000 to 200,000 clones, roughly nine tenths of them found once; the top ten carry about 1.6%. This sample comprised peripheral blood, obtained on day 0 of AZD1222 vaccination. Receptors originate from an adult in good health.

The V call is TRBV12-2, the J call TRBJ2-2; the table's D call, TRBD1, has no DNA check behind it. TRBV12-2 is deemed a pseudogene. The CDR3 consists of 17 residues. In DNA, the CDR3 is TGTGCAAGTCGCGCTTCCGGGACAGAGGCGAACACCGGGGAGCTGTTTTTT. Protein: CASRASGTEANTGELFF.

V is TRBV11-2 and J is TRBJ1-2; D remains ambiguous. The CDR3 has 13 amino acids. The germline gives CDR1 SGHAT, CDR2 FQNNGV. Trimming took 0 bases from V and 4 from J, leaving 6 bases between them. CDR3 sequence (DNA): TGTGCCAGCAGCTTAGACAGGAGCTATGGCTACACCTTC. As protein: CASSLDRSYGYTF.

The rearrangement links TRBV28 to TRBJ2-1; D may be TRBD1 (5 bases). CDR1 and CDR2 (germline): MDHEN, SYDVKM. Trimming took off 3 bases at V and 0 bases at J, with 27 bases between the two ends. There are 21 residues in the CDR3. In nucleotides, the CDR3 is TGTGCCAGCAGTTTTCCCCCGATTTGGCAGGGCACATTTAACTCCTACAATGAGCAGTTCTTC. This gives the protein CASSFPPIWQGTFNSYNEQFF. The full variable domain, completed using reference TRBV28 and TRBJ2-1, is DVKVTQSSRYLVKRTGEKVFLECVQDMDHENMFWYRQDPGLGLRLIYFSYDVKMKEKGDIPEGYSVSREKKERFSLILESASTNQTSMYLCASSFPPIWQGTFNSYNEQFFGPGTRLTVL.

The rearrangement uses TRBV27 and TRBJ1-1, with D hard to call. With 4 bases removed from V and 3 bases from J, the gap between germline ends came to 9 bases. This CDR3 comprises 13 residues. The germline gives CDR1 MNHEY, CDR2 SMNVEV (reference sequence). The CDR3 here is CASSSKFDTEAFF. For the CDR3, the DNA is TGTGCCAGCAGTTCGAAGTTTGACACTGAAGCTTTCTTT.

The J gene is TRBJ1-1, the V gene TRBV18, with D unclear. This CDR3 region has 16 residues. V was trimmed by 3 bases and J by 0 bases, leaving 14 bases between them. The germline V gene has CDR1 KGHSH and CDR2 LQKENI. CDR3 sequence reads: CASSPSMVSMNTEAFF. For the CDR3, the DNA is TGTGCCAGCTCACCGTCCATGGTGTCGATGAACACTGAAGCTTTCTTT. The full variable domain, its missing parts supplied by reference TRBV18 and TRBJ1-1, is NAGVMQNPRHLVRRRGQEARLRCSPMKGHSHVYWYRQLPEEGLKFMVYLQKENIIDESGMPKERFSAEFPKEGPSILRIQQVVRGDSAAYFCASSPSMVSMNTEAFFGQGTRLTVV.